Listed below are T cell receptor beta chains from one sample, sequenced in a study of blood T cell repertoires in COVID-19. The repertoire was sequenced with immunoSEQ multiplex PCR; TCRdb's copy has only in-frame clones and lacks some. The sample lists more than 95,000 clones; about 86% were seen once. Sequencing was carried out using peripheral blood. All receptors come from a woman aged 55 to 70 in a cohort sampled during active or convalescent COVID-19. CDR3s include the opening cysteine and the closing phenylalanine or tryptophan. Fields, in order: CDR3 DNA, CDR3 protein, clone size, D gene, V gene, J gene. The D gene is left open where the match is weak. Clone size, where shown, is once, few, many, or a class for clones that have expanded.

cdr3_nt: TGTGCCAGCAGACCGGGAACTAACTATGGCTACACCTTC
cdr3_aa: CASRPGTNYGYTF
clone_size: .
d_call: .
v_call: TRBV12-3/TRBV12-4
j_call: TRBJ1-2

cdr3_nt: TGTGCCAGCTCACCTGGGGAGGGAAGCCGGGATACGCAGTATTTT
cdr3_aa: CASSPGEGSRDTQYF
clone_size: .
d_call: TRBD2
v_call: TRBV18
j_call: TRBJ2-3

cdr3_nt: TGCAGCGTTGCGGGGACATTCAACTACAATGAGCAGTTCTTC
cdr3_aa: CSVAGTFNYNEQFF
clone_size: once
d_call: .
v_call: TRBV29-1
j_call: TRBJ2-1

cdr3_nt: TGTGCCAGCAGTCCAACAGGGTCCGGAGGTGAGCAGTTCTTC
cdr3_aa: CASSPTGSGGEQFF
clone_size: .
d_call: .
v_call: TRBV27
j_call: TRBJ2-1

cdr3_nt: TGTGCCTGGACCGAGGGTGGGCAGCCCCAGCATTTT
cdr3_aa: CAWTEGGQPQHF
clone_size: .
d_call: .
v_call: TRBV30
j_call: TRBJ1-5

cdr3_nt: TGTGCCAGTAGGCGGGCAGGATACTATGGCTACACCTTC
cdr3_aa: CASRRAGYYGYTF
clone_size: .
d_call: .
v_call: TRBV19
j_call: TRBJ1-2

cdr3_nt: TGTGCCAGCAGAAACGGACTAGCGGGAGGGCCGAGGGATACGCAGTATTTT
cdr3_aa: CASRNGLAGGPRDTQYF
clone_size: .
d_call: TRBD2
v_call: TRBV27
j_call: TRBJ2-3

cdr3_nt: TGCGCCAGCAGTACGTCAGGGGTGCCCAAAAACATTCAGTACTTC
cdr3_aa: CASSTSGVPKNIQYF
clone_size: .
d_call: .
v_call: TRBV5-1
j_call: TRBJ2-4

cdr3_nt: TGTGCCAGCACCTTGACAGGGCCTAAAAACATTCAGTACTTC
cdr3_aa: CASTLTGPKNIQYF
clone_size: .
d_call: TRBD1
v_call: TRBV6-6
j_call: TRBJ2-4

cdr3_nt: TGTGCCAGCAGCCCAAGGTCCTGGGGACAGACCATCAATGAAAAACTGTTTTTT
cdr3_aa: CASSPRSWGQTINEKLFF
clone_size: .
d_call: TRBD1
v_call: TRBV7-2
j_call: TRBJ1-4

cdr3_nt: TGTGCCAGCAGCTTGGGGGGAGCGGGGGATCAGCCCCAGCATTTT
cdr3_aa: CASSLGGAGDQPQHF
clone_size: .
d_call: .
v_call: TRBV5-4
j_call: TRBJ1-5

cdr3_nt: TGTGCCAGCAGCCCGGTGCTCTCTGGAAACACCATATATTTT
cdr3_aa: CASSPVLSGNTIYF
clone_size: once
d_call: .
v_call: TRBV6-5
j_call: TRBJ1-3

cdr3_nt: TGTGCCAGCAGTGTCCACGCTGAGAGGGGAGGTGAAGCTTTCTTT
cdr3_aa: CASSVHAERGGEAFF
clone_size: .
d_call: .
v_call: TRBV6-4
j_call: TRBJ1-1

cdr3_nt: TGTGCCAGCAGCCCTGGCGTCGGGACAGGGAACAACGAGCAGTACTTC
cdr3_aa: CASSPGVGTGNNEQYF
clone_size: .
d_call: TRBD1
v_call: TRBV9
j_call: TRBJ2-7

cdr3_nt: TGTGCCAGCAGTAGATCGGGACTAGGAGGGGGTGAGCAGTTCTTC
cdr3_aa: CASSRSGLGGGEQFF
clone_size: .
d_call: TRBD2
v_call: TRBV6-2/TRBV6-3
j_call: TRBJ2-1

cdr3_nt: TGTGCCAGCAGCTTGCGCGGGACAGCGAACACCGGGGAGCTGTTTTTT
cdr3_aa: CASSLRGTANTGELFF
clone_size: few
d_call: .
v_call: TRBV7-3
j_call: TRBJ2-2

cdr3_nt: TGTGCCAGCAGCCAAGACTGGCGGGGGGGCCTTGATACGCAGTATTTT
cdr3_aa: CASSQDWRGGLDTQYF
clone_size: .
d_call: TRBD2
v_call: TRBV4-2
j_call: TRBJ2-3

cdr3_nt: TGTGCCAGCAGTTTATCGGCTAGCGCCTACAATGAGCAGTTCTTC
cdr3_aa: CASSLSASAYNEQFF
clone_size: medium-sized
d_call: .
v_call: TRBV28
j_call: TRBJ2-1

cdr3_nt: TGTGCCAGCAGCTTAGGGGCAGGGGCACCCACAGATACGCAGTATTTT
cdr3_aa: CASSLGAGAPTDTQYF
clone_size: .
d_call: .
v_call: TRBV7-8
j_call: TRBJ2-3

cdr3_nt: TGTGCCAGCAGTGGGGAGCAGGGAGGTTCACCCCTCCACTTT
cdr3_aa: CASSGEQGGSPLHF
clone_size: .
d_call: .
v_call: TRBV2
j_call: TRBJ1-6

cdr3_nt: TGTGCCAGCAGTGACGGCAGGGCCACTGAAGCTTTCTTT
cdr3_aa: CASSDGRATEAFF
clone_size: .
d_call: .
v_call: TRBV2
j_call: TRBJ1-1

cdr3_nt: TGTGCCAGCAGCTCCCCCTTTTACAATGAGCAGTTCTTC
cdr3_aa: CASSSPFYNEQFF
clone_size: .
d_call: .
v_call: TRBV11-3
j_call: TRBJ2-1

cdr3_nt: TGCAGTGCTAGTTGGGCTAGCGGAATGAGAACTAGCTCCTACGAGCAGTACTTC
cdr3_aa: CSASWASGMRTSSYEQYF
clone_size: few
d_call: TRBD2
v_call: TRBV20-1
j_call: TRBJ2-7

cdr3_nt: TGTGCCAGCAGCCAATTAGCGGGACGGGACGGGGAGCTGTTTTTT
cdr3_aa: CASSQLAGRDGELFF
clone_size: few
d_call: TRBD2
v_call: TRBV9
j_call: TRBJ2-2

cdr3_nt: TGTGCCAGCAGCGTCGGCGGATCCTACGAGCAGTACTTC
cdr3_aa: CASSVGGSYEQYF
clone_size: .
d_call: .
v_call: TRBV9
j_call: TRBJ2-7

cdr3_nt: TGTGCCAGCAGCCAAGATGGGGGACACTCAAACTATGGCTACACCTTC
cdr3_aa: CASSQDGGHSNYGYTF
clone_size: once
d_call: .
v_call: TRBV3-1/TRBV3-2
j_call: TRBJ1-2

cdr3_nt: TGTGCCAGCACAACCGGGACAGGGAAGTGGTACCAAGAGACCCAGTACTTC
cdr3_aa: CASTTGTGKWYQETQYF
clone_size: .
d_call: TRBD1
v_call: TRBV2
j_call: TRBJ2-5

cdr3_nt: TGTGCCAGCAGCTTTATGGGCGATACGCAGTATTTT
cdr3_aa: CASSFMGDTQYF
clone_size: .
d_call: .
v_call: TRBV7-9
j_call: TRBJ2-3

cdr3_nt: TGCGCCAGCAGCTTGGAGACAGCATCCTCCTACGAGCAGTACTTC
cdr3_aa: CASSLETASSYEQYF
clone_size: .
d_call: .
v_call: TRBV5-1
j_call: TRBJ2-7

cdr3_nt: TGTGCCAGCAGGACAGGGGGGTATGAAAAACTGTTTTTT
cdr3_aa: CASRTGGYEKLFF
clone_size: .
d_call: TRBD1
v_call: TRBV2
j_call: TRBJ1-4

cdr3_nt: TGTGCCAGCATGGCCTCTCCCGTCGAGCAGTACTTC
cdr3_aa: CASMASPVEQYF
clone_size: .
d_call: .
v_call: TRBV6-5
j_call: TRBJ2-7